Sequencing of this T cell receptor beta chain was carried out in a study of blood T cell repertoires in COVID-19. Background on the study: Specimens from acute and convalescent COVID-19 originated in the United States, Italy and Spain.

The CDR3 loop spans 11 amino acids. Germline-derived CDR1 and CDR2 are SEHNR and FQNEAQ (reference sequence). Trimming cost V 5 bases and J 5 bases, with 7 bases left between them. Profiling relied on immunoSEQ multiplex PCR, and the TCRdb table lists in-frame clones only, not all of them. The sample has some 190,000 clones; roughly 88% are singletons. This receptor was identified in a human donor with active or convalescent COVID-19. The donor label of this sample is uncertain. The chain combines TRBV7-9 with TRBJ2-7; D is undetermined. Material for sequencing was peripheral blood. The CDR3 protein is CASSRTHEQYF. The CDR3 nucleotides read TGTGCCAGCAGCAGAACACACGAGCAGTACTTC.